This T cell receptor beta chain was identified in a study of shared T cell receptors in the human thymus (dated by TCRdb to 2020 to 2022). About the investigation overall: The study examined how self-reactive, shared T-cell receptor alpha chains are generated in the human thymus.

CDR1 is given as PRHDT and CDR2 as FYEKMQ, both from the germline V gene (reference sequence). At the junction V is shortened by 5 bases and J by 1 base, with 26 bases in between. The CDR3, cysteine through phenylalanine, is 20 amino acids long. The only DNA kept is the CDR3, 60 bases in frame from the first base. The library was generated by the immunoSEQ multiplex PCR assay. TCRdb provides this immuneACCESS table in a form limited to in-frame rearrangements. Some clones are lacking; in checked studies, under half of them reflect an unresolved V gene, and why the rest are absent is not known. Within this sample are some 760,000 clones, with approximately 83% of them counted one time only. Of the sample, under 0.012% is held by the ten largest clones. Remarks on this clone: The antigen it recognizes is unknown. Base qualities are missing; no much larger clone stands one base away.

The sample was also linked to a second study, of human thymus T cells. Per that second paper: Immunologically healthy infants undergoing open corrective cardiac surgery for congenital heart defects in Finland were used as donors. The thymus tissue came from surgical resects taken out during corrective cardiac surgery. Usage of V and J gene segments appeared to be biased in both the thymic and the peripheral blood repertoires. The related research found that thymic TCR repertoires overlapped highly between unrelated individuals. The study described the TCR alpha and beta repertoires in roughly 8 infant thymus samples and a handful of matching peripheral blood samples. The infant donors were roughly 7 to 244 days old, and the cohort included roughly six males and two females. Thymocytes were freed from the tissue by mechanical means and kept at -70 degrees C as pellets of roughly 9-34 million cells. A QIAsymphony instrument was used to extract genomic DNA from frozen cell pellets. The immunoSEQ multiplex PCR assay was used to amplify the TCRB and TCRAD loci from a standardized amount of quality-controlled genomic DNA. Amplicons spanned the V(D)J region at a length sufficient to cover the CDR3 and identify V and J genes. The commercial immunoSEQ service was used to sequence amplicons on an Illumina platform. Primer bias and sequencing errors were corrected as previously described, and TCRAD and TCRB definitions were based on the IMGT database. Analysis of the repertoires was done with immunoSEQ Analyzer 3.0 and VDJTools and included basic statistics, V/J segment usage, diversity estimates, rarefaction and pairwise overlap. Diversity was estimated using the Chao1, ChaoE, Efron-Thisted, Shannon and inverse Simpson indices, and was also estimated on datasets down-sampled to the size of the smallest sample. Repertoire overlap was determined by strict matching of CDR3 nucleotide sequence, V gene and J gene, and Jaccard-based multidimensional scaling clustering was applied. On average, thymus samples gave 750,000 to 1,000,000 unique TCRB clonotypes, whereas blood samples gave about 84,000.

The sample comprised thymocytes. The rearranged segments are TRBV13 and TRBJ2-2; D gene: possibly TRBD2, on 6 matching bases. This sequence was found in a girl less than two years old with a congenital heart defect. Donor details come from another sample of the same person, matched by shared clones. This receptor has the CDR3 CASSPRRARDHPRNTGELFF. DNA sequence: TGTGCCAGCAGCCCCAGGAGGGCACGGGACCACCCTAGGAACACCGGGGAGCTGTTTTTT.